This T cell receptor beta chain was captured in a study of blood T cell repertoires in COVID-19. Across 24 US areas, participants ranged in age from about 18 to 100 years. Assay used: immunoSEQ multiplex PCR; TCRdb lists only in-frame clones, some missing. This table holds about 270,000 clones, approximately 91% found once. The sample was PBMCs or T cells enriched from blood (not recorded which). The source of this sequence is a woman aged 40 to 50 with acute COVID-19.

This chain's CDR3 is CASSGAPSSYEQYF. CDR3 coding DNA: TGTGCCAGCAGTGGGGCACCGAGCTCCTACGAGCAGTACTTC. The rearrangement links TRBV4-2 to TRBJ2-7, with D possibly being TRBD1 (5 bases). In germline, CDR1 is LGHNA, CDR2 YNFKEQ. V lost 6 bases and J 0 bases, leaving 12 bases between the germline ends. This CDR3 contains 14 residues.